The present T cell receptor beta chain was sequenced within a study of chemoradiotherapy in HPV16-positive cancers. At the level of the study: Functional T-cell assays on two HPV16-positive patients' cells defined candidate HPV-specific clones and common TCR motifs. Whole-study findings and limits: The functional HPV-specific definition rests on just a couple of HPV16-positive patients.

Repertoires were sampled repeatedly during chemoradiotherapy. Libraries were prepared by immunoSEQ multiplex PCR; TCRdb keeps only in-frame clonotypes and omits some of them. The sample has approximately 1,500 clones, more than 75% seen once. The CDR3 runs 12 residues. Trimming left V 4 bases short and J 6 bases short, with 7 bases between. Germline V gene sequence: CDR1 SGHVS, CDR2 FQNEAQ. As concerns this clone: The antigen is unknown.

This sequence was found in a human donor with HPV-associated anogenital cancer. J is TRBJ2-4 and V is TRBV7-8; D may match TRBD1 or TRBD2 (5 bases each). The source was tumor tissue, collected from a patient who underwent chemoradiotherapy. The CDR3 loop is CASSSGGNIQYF. As DNA, the CDR3 is TGTGCCAGCAGCTCTGGGGGAAACATTCAGTACTTC.